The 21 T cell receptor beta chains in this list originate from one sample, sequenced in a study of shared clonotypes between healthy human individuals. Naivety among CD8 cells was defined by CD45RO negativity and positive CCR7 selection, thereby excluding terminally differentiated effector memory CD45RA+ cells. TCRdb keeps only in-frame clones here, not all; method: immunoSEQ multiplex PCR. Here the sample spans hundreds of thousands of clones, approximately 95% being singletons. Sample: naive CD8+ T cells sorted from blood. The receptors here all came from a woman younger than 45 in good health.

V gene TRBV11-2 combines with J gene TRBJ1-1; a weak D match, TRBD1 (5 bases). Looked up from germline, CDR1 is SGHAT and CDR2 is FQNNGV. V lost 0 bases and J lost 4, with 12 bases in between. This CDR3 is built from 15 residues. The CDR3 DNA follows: TGTGCCAGCAGCTTAGATTTCATGGGGGGCACTGAAGCTTTCTTT. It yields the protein CASSLDFMGGTEAFF.

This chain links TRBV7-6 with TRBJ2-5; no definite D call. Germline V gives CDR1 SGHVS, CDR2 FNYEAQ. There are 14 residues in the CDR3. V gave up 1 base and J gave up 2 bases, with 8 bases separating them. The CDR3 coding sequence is TGTGCCAGCAGCTTAGTCGACGGGCAAGAGACCCAGTACTTC. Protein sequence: CASSLVDGQETQYF.

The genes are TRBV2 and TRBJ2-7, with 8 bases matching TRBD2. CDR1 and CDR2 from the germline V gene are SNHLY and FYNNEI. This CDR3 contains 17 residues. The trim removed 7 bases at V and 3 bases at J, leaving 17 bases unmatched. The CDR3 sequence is CASNVERLLAVDYEQYF. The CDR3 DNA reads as TGTGCCAGCAACGTAGAAAGGTTACTAGCGGTTGACTACGAGCAGTACTTC.

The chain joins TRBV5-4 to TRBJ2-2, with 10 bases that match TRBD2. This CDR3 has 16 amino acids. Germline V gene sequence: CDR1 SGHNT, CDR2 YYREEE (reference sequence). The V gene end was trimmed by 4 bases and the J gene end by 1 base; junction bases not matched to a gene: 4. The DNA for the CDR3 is TGTGCCAGCAGCCTTCTAGCGGGAGTGAACACCGGGGAGCTGTTTTTT. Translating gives CASSLLAGVNTGELFF.

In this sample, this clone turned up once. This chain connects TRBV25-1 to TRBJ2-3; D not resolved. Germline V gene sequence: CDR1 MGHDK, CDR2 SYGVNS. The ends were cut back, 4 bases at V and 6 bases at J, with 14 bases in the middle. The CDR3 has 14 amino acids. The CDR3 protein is CASSALSNLDTQYF. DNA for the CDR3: TGTGCCAGCAGTGCTCTCTCTAATCTTGATACGCAGTATTTT.

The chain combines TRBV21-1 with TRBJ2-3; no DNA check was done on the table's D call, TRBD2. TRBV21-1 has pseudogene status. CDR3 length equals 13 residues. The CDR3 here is CASSSGSADTQYF. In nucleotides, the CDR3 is TGTGCCAGCAGCAGCGGGAGCGCAGATACGCAGTATTTT.

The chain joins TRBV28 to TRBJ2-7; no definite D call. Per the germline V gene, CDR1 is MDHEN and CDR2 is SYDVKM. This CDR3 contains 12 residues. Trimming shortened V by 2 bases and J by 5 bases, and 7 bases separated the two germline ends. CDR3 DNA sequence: TGTGCCAGCAGTTTACAACCGGACGAGCAGTACTTC. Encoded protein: CASSLQPDEQYF. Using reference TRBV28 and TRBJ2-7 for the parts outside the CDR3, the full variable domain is DVKVTQSSRYLVKRTGEKVFLECVQDMDHENMFWYRQDPGLGLRLIYFSYDVKMKEKGDIPEGYSVSREKKERFSLILESASTNQTSMYLCASSLQPDEQYFGPGTRLTVT.

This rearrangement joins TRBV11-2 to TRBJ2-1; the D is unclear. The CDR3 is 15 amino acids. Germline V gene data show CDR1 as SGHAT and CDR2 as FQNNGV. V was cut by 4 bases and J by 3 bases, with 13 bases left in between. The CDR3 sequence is CASSSYRSFYNEQFF. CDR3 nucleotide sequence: TGTGCCAGCAGCTCCTACCGTTCCTTCTACAATGAGCAGTTCTTC.

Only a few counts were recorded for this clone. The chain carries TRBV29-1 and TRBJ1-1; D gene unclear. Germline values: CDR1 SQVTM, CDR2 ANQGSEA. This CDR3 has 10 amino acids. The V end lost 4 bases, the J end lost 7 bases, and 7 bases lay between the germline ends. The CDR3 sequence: CSVARHEAFF. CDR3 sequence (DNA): TGCAGCGTTGCCAGACATGAAGCTTTCTTT.

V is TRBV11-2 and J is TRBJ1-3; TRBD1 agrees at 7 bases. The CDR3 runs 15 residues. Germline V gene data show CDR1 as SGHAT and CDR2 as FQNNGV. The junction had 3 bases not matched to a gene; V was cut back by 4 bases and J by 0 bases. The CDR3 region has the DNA TGTGCCAGCAGCTCCAACAGGGGCTCTGGAAACACCATATATTTT. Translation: CASSSNRGSGNTIYF.

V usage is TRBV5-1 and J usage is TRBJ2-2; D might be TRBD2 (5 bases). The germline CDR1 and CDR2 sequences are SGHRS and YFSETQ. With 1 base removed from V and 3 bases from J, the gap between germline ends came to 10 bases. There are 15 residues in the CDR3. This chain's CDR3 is CASSLRGPDTGELFF. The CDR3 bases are TGCGCCAGCAGCTTGAGAGGGCCGGACACCGGGGAGCTGTTTTTT.

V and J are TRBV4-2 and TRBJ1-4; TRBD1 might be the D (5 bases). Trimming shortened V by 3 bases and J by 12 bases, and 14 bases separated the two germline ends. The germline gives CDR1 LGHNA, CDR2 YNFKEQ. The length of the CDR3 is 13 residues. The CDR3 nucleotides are TGTGCCAGCAGCCATCGGGACGCCGAACAACTGTTTTTT. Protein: CASSHRDAEQLFF.

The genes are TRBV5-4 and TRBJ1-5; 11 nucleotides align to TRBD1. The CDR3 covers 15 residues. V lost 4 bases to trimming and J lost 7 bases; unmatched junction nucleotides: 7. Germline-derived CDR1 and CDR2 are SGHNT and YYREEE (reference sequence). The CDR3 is CASSPDRGLGQPQHF. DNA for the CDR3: TGTGCCAGCAGCCCGGACAGGGGGCTCGGGCAGCCCCAGCATTTT.

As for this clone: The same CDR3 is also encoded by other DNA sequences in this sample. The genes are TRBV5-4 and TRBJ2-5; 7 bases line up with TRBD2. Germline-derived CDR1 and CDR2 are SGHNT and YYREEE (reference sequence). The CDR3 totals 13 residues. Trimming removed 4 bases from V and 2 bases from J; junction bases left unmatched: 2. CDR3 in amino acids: CASSLAEQETQYF. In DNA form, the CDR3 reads TGTGCCAGCAGCCTAGCGGAACAAGAGACCCAGTACTTC.

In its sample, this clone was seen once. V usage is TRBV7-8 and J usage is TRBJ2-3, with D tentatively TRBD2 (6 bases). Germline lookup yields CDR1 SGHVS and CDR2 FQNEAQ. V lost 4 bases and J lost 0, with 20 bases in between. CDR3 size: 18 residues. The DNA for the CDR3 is TGTGCCAGCAGCTACCCTCGGGGAGGCCAATCTAGCACAGATACGCAGTATTTT. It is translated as CASSYPRGGQSSTDTQYF.

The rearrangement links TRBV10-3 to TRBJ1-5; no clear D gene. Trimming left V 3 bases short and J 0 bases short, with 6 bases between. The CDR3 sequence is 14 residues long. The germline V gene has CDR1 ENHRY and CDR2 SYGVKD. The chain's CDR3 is CAISDEYSNQPQHF. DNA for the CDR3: TGTGCCATCAGTGATGAGTATAGCAATCAGCCCCAGCATTTT.

CDR3 sequence: CASSSGGTEAFF. The CDR3 nucleotides read TGCGCCAGCAGCTCAGGGGGAACTGAAGCTTTCTTT. This chain uses TRBV5-1 with TRBJ1-1, with 7 bases matching TRBD1. This CDR3 has 12 residues. V dropped 3 bases and J dropped 5; count of bases not matched to a gene: 1. Germline values: CDR1 SGHRS, CDR2 YFSETQ. Complete variable domain (other parts from reference TRBV5-1 and TRBJ1-1): KAGVTQTPRYLIKTRGQQVTLSCSPISGHRSVSWYQQTPGQGLQFLFEYFSETQRNKGNFPGRFSGRQFSNSRSEMNVSTLELGDSALYLCASSSGGTEAFFGQGTRLTVV.

This chain's CDR3 is CSAEGASGQETQYF. As DNA, the CDR3 is TGCAGCGCAGAGGGGGCTAGCGGACAAGAGACCCAGTACTTC. The chain combines TRBV29-1 with TRBJ2-5, with D perhaps given as TRBD1 or TRBD2 (7 bases each). This CDR3 region has 14 residues. Trimming stripped 7 bases from V and 2 bases from J, with 17 bases between. Germline assignment: CDR1 SQVTM and CDR2 ANQGSEA.

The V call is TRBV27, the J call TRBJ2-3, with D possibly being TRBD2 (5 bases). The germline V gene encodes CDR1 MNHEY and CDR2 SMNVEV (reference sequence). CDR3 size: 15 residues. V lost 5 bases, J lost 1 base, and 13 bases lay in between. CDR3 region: CASSRWGSGTDTQYF. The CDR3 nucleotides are TGTGCCAGCAGTCGCTGGGGTAGCGGCACAGATACGCAGTATTTT.

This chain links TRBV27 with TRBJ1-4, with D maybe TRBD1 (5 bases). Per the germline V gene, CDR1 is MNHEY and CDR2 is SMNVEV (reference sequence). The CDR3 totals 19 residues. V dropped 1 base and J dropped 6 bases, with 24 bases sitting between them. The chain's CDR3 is CASSLYPPRFRVEDEKLFF. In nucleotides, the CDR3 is TGTGCCAGCAGTTTATATCCCCCCCGGTTCAGGGTCGAGGATGAAAAACTGTTTTTT.

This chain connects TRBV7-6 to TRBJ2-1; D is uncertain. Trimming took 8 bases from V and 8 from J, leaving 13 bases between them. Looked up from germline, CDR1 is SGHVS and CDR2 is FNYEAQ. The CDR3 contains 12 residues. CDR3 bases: TGTGCCAGCGGCCGTTTGGGCGATGAGCAGTTCTTC. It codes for CASGRLGDEQFF. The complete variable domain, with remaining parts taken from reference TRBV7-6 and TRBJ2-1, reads GAGVSQSPRYKVTKRGQDVALRCDPISGHVSLYWYRQALGQGPEFLTYFNYEAQQDKSGLPNDRFSAERPEGSISTLTIQRTEQRDSAMYRCASGRLGDEQFFGPGTRLTVL.